These 13 T cell receptor beta chains were all obtained from the same sample, sequenced in a study of shared clonotypes between healthy human individuals. Clones were read by immunoSEQ multiplex PCR, and TCRdb kept only the in-frame ones, dropping some. The sample comprises roughly 320,000 clones, about nine tenths of which are singletons, and around 16% rests with the top ten. Sequencing was carried out using memory CD8+ T cells sorted from blood. Subset described: CD45RO+ cells pooled with CCR7-negative TemRA cells. The receptors here all came from a man younger than 35 in good health.

The J gene is TRBJ2-3, the V gene TRBV6-5; D is possibly TRBD1 or TRBD2 (5 bases each). Trimming pared 2 bases from V and 2 bases from J, leaving 14 bases between. The CDR3 has 16 amino acids. From germline, CDR1 is MNHEY and CDR2 SVGAGI. CDR3 nucleotide sequence: TGTGCCAGCAGTTACGACATTCGAGGGGCCACAGATACGCAGTATTTT. This encodes CASSYDIRGATDTQYF.

V and J are TRBV29-1 and TRBJ2-1; no firm D call. The V end lost 8 bases, the J end lost 6 bases, and 17 bases lay between the germline ends. This CDR3 is 13 amino acids long. Germline CDR1 SQVTM, CDR2 ANQGSEA. CDR3 coding DNA: TGCAGCCCCCGATGGGGAAATAGCAATGAGCAGTTCTTC. It codes for CSPRWGNSNEQFF.

The gene calls are TRBV7-2 and TRBJ2-7, with TRBD2 matching over 7 bases. The CDR3 contains 12 residues. J was trimmed by 6 bases and V by 4 bases; bases with no gene match: 3. Germline-derived CDR1 and CDR2 are SGHTA and FQGNSA. This CDR3 is CASSYRTSEQYF. The CDR3 DNA sequence: TGTGCCAGCAGCTACAGGACTAGCGAGCAGTACTTC.

The chain is built from TRBV29-1 and TRBJ1-4; D remains unclear. From germline, CDR1 is SQVTM and CDR2 ANQGSEA. The V gene lost 6 bases and the J gene lost 1 base, with 15 bases spanning the gap. CDR3 length: 15 residues. DNA of the CDR3: TGCAGCGTCTCGCGATTGTCTAGAACTAATGAAAAACTGTTTTTT. Its protein product is CSVSRLSRTNEKLFF. The full variable domain, in which reference TRBV29-1 and TRBJ1-4 provide the parts outside the CDR3, is SAVISQKPSRDICQRGTSLTIQCQVDSQVTMMFWYRQQPGQSLTLIATANQGSEATYESGFVIDKFPISRPNLTFSTLTVSNMSPEDSSIYLCSVSRLSRTNEKLFFGSGTQLSVL.

The gene calls are TRBV27 and TRBJ1-6; TRBD1 aligns across 10 bases. The CDR3 spans 17 residues. The trim removed 5 bases at V and 9 bases at J, leaving 13 bases unmatched. Germline V gene sequence: CDR1 MNHEY, CDR2 SMNVEV (reference sequence). DNA for the CDR3: TGTGCCAGCAGTATGCCTCTGACAGGGGGCGTAGGTTCACCCCTCCACTTT. It specifies CASSMPLTGGVGSPLHF.

This sequence joins TRBV4-1 and TRBJ1-3; no reliable D call. Germline CDR1 is MGHRA and CDR2 is YSYEKL. The CDR3 length is 16 residues. With 4 bases removed from V and 4 bases from J, the gap between germline ends came to 17 bases. CDR3 nucleotide sequence: TGCGCCAGCAGCCGGTACTGGCGGGCTAGAGGAAACACCATATATTTT. Translation gives CASSRYWRARGNTIYF.

On this clone itself: A much larger clonotype is one base distant, so this may be a read error. Other DNA variants within this sample encode the same CDR3. V usage is TRBV7-9 and J usage is TRBJ2-7; D remains unclear. Trimming stripped 3 bases from V and 3 bases from J, with 3 bases between. Germline CDR1 is SEHNR and CDR2 is FQNEAQ (reference sequence). The CDR3 is 11 amino acids. The CDR3 DNA sequence: TGTGCCAGCAGCTTGAACTACGAGCAGTACTTC. Residues: CASSLNYEQYF.

The rearrangement links TRBV13 to TRBJ2-7; D may be TRBD1 or TRBD2 (6 bases each). CDR3 size: 13 residues. Germline values: CDR1 PRHDT, CDR2 FYEKMQ (reference sequence). V gave up 5 bases and J gave up 4 bases, with 12 bases separating them. The CDR3 nucleotides read TGTGCCAGCAGCCTAAGGGGGGAATACGAGCAGTACTTC. This translates into CASSLRGEYEQYF.

The chain employs TRBV7-8 and TRBJ1-5; D gene uncertain. Trimming removed 2 bases from V and 5 bases from J, with 13 bases in between. The CDR3 loop spans 15 amino acids. CDR1 and CDR2 from the germline V gene are SGHVS and FQNEAQ. In nucleotides, the CDR3 is TGTGCCAGCAGCTTATTGGGGAACCCTCATCAGCCCCAGCATTTT. This translates into CASSLLGNPHQPQHF. The complete variable domain, with remaining parts taken from reference TRBV7-8 and TRBJ1-5, reads GAGVSQSPRYKVAKRGQDVALRCDPISGHVSLFWYQQALGQGPEFLTYFQNEAQLDKSGLPSDRFFAERPEGSVSTLKIQRTQQEDSAVYLCASSLLGNPHQPQHFGDGTRLSIL.

The chain carries TRBV5-5 and TRBJ2-1; TRBD2 agrees at 10 bases. J lost 4 bases, V lost 6 bases, and 10 bases had no gene match. The CDR3 totals 16 residues. The germline CDR1 and CDR2 sequences are SGHKS and YYEKEE (reference sequence). CDR3 loop: CASKLVGLAEYNEQFF. CDR3 coding DNA: TGTGCCAGCAAGCTCGTTGGACTAGCGGAATACAATGAGCAGTTCTTC.

The chain joins TRBV10-2 to TRBJ2-7; D assignment may be TRBD1 or TRBD2 (5 bases each). CDR1 and CDR2 from the germline V gene are WSHSY and SAAADI. Between the trimmed V and J ends, which lost 4 bases and 4 bases, there was a span of 11 bases. The CDR3 is 13 residues long. CDR3 in amino acids: CASSGGWDYEQYF. In DNA, the CDR3 is TGCGCCAGCAGTGGGGGGTGGGATTACGAGCAGTACTTC.

The chain links TRBV12-5 to TRBJ2-2; tentatively, D is TRBD1 or TRBD2 (5 bases each). Germline CDR1 reads LGHNT; CDR2 reads FRNRAP. Between the trimmed V and J ends, which lost 6 bases and 1 base, there was a span of 12 bases. The CDR3 extends over 15 amino acids. CDR3 region: CASGMGRRNTGELFF. CDR3 nucleotides: TGTGCTAGTGGGATGGGACGACGGAACACCGGGGAGCTGTTTTTT.

CDR3 residues: CASSLSRGSGNQPQHF. The CDR3 coding sequence is TGTGCCAGCAGTTTATCGCGTGGCTCCGGCAATCAGCCCCAGCATTTT. The rearrangement links TRBV27 to TRBJ1-5; no definite D call. The V end was cut by 0 bases, the J end by 2 bases, with 11 bases between. From germline, CDR1 is MNHEY and CDR2 SMNVEV (reference sequence). The CDR3 is made up of 16 amino acids.